A selection of T cell receptor beta chains follows, all from one sample in a study of blood T cell repertoires in COVID-19. Clones were read by immunoSEQ multiplex PCR, and TCRdb kept only the in-frame ones, dropping some. Among under 100,000 clones listed, roughly 80% were seen once. The sequenced sample was peripheral blood. These receptors came from an older man with active or convalescent COVID-19. Each CDR3 is given without its conserved first and last residue. D genes are given only for firm matches. Clone sizes are given selectively: once, few, many, or a class where the clone is expanded.

>.|TRBV7-9|once|TRBJ2-1
ASSSPYRTATDEQF
>TRBD2|TRBV20-1|.|TRBJ2-5
SASGGGANQETQY
>TRBD2|TRBV3-1/TRBV3-2|.|TRBJ2-3
ASSRRTSGGATDTQY
>TRBD1|TRBV5-6|once|TRBJ1-1
ASSSDRRTNTEAF
>TRBD2|TRBV9|.|TRBJ2-2
ASSTPGGVPGELF
>.|TRBV9|once|TRBJ2-7
ASSVEGGLTYEQY
>.|TRBV7-2|.|TRBJ2-7
ASSFRQYEQY
>TRBD1|TRBV5-1|once|TRBJ2-1
ASSLGQGYYNEQF
>TRBD1|TRBV4-1|.|TRBJ2-3
ASSRNRDRSTDTQY
>TRBD1|TRBV3-1/TRBV3-2|.|TRBJ1-6
ASSVRDRYNSPLH
>.|TRBV5-5|.|TRBJ2-5
ASSDDRGGETQY
>TRBD1|TRBV19|.|TRBJ2-4
ASPVGGQANIQY
>TRBD1|TRBV14|few|TRBJ1-4
ASSRGQGREKLF
>TRBD1|TRBV4-2|.|TRBJ1-1
ASSQDKSGGQYWGNTEAF
>.|TRBV2|.|TRBJ1-5
ASRGDLGRNQPQH
>TRBD1|TRBV27|.|TRBJ1-4
ASSPRTGEGEKLF
>TRBD1|TRBV2|.|TRBJ1-6
ASSFRTGDSPLH
>.|TRBV5-5|.|TRBJ2-2
ASSSRAQGANTGELF
>TRBD1|TRBV4-1|few|TRBJ2-3
ASSQNYIRTGTSTDTQY
>TRBD1|TRBV19|.|TRBJ1-5
ASSIRTGGDDQPQH
>.|TRBV15|.|TRBJ1-3
ATSRDIQGSGNTIY
>.|TRBV30|.|TRBJ2-7
GGRSPAGYEQY
>.|TRBV7-3|.|TRBJ2-3
ASSLNPHYTDTQY
>TRBD2|TRBV7-7|.|TRBJ2-1
ASSSLASGGNEQF
>.|TRBV6-2/TRBV6-3|.|TRBJ1-4
ASSYSRMGSGEKLF
>TRBD2|TRBV3-1/TRBV3-2|few|TRBJ2-4
ASSRGGLAGGPSVKNIQY
>.|TRBV5-5|few|TRBJ1-5
ASSPGGSNQPQH
>TRBD2|TRBV6-2/TRBV6-3|.|TRBJ2-1
ASSYGVAGGYNEQF
>.|TRBV6-5|.|TRBJ1-4
ASARATNEKLF
>TRBD1|TRBV6-5|.|TRBJ2-5
ASSQDRVRTQY
>TRBD2|TRBV4-3|.|TRBJ2-1
ASSQDLLAGARRF
>TRBD1|TRBV11-3|.|TRBJ1-5
ASTQGGQGGNQPQH
>.|TRBV14|.|TRBJ2-3
ASSLRGADTQY
>.|TRBV20-1|once|TRBJ1-5
SVGGNQPQH
>.|TRBV2|.|TRBJ1-1
ASSVQGNTEAF
>TRBD1|TRBV28|.|TRBJ2-7
ASSPGTGGHEQY
>TRBD1|TRBV4-3|.|TRBJ2-7
ASSRTGPLDRGEQY
>.|TRBV7-8|.|TRBJ1-5
ASSLGTAQPQH
>.|TRBV25-1|.|TRBJ1-4
ASTPAASEKLF
>.|TRBV30|.|TRBJ1-4
AWHTDTYEKLF
>TRBD1|TRBV7-9|.|TRBJ1-5
ASSRTGTTQPQH
>TRBD2|TRBV14|.|TRBJ2-3
ASSQDLAGRGGTDTQY
>TRBD1|TRBV7-9|.|TRBJ1-5
ASSLTGGVNQPQH
>TRBD1|TRBV6-2/TRBV6-3|.|TRBJ1-2
ASSWETGTGYT
>TRBD1|TRBV5-1|.|TRBJ1-1
ASSQTGGVTEAF
>.|TRBV11-2|few|TRBJ1-2
ASSLDMGSYGYT
>.|TRBV9|.|TRBJ1-1
ASSPFSPNTEAF
>.|TRBV5-1|once|TRBJ1-1
ASSKAQGVPTEAF
>.|TRBV7-9|.|TRBJ1-5
ASSLGEIGNQPQH
>.|TRBV7-2|.|TRBJ1-1
ASSPNSLEAF
>TRBD1|TRBV6-5|.|TRBJ2-3
ASRRQGEGDTQY
>.|TRBV5-1|.|TRBJ1-2
ASSLGQIIRVSDYGYT
>.|TRBV3-1/TRBV3-2|.|TRBJ1-6
ASSQGGSYNSPLH
>TRBD2|TRBV5-8|.|TRBJ2-5
ASSLRVFGGGQETQY